This is a list of T cell receptor beta chains from one sample in a study of CD8+CD57+ T cells in acquired aplastic anemia. TCRdb reanalysed the reads using MiXCR and keeps one entry per CDR3 protein. Among 200,000 to 300,000 distinct CDR3 sequences listed, approximately 86% were seen once. The sample consisted of sorted CD4+, CD8+, or CD8+CD57+ T cells (not recorded which) from PBMCs. These receptors were obtained from a human donor with aplastic anemia. CDR3s include the opening cysteine and the closing phenylalanine or tryptophan. The D gene is left open where the match is weak. The size field is filled for only some rows; it gives once, few, many or a size class.

V gene	D gene	clone size	J gene	CDR3 DNA	CDR3 protein
TRBV10-2	TRBD1	few	TRBJ1-5	TGCGCCAGCAGTGATGCACAGGGGGTGGCCAATCAGCCCCAGCATTTT	CASSDAQGVANQPQHF
TRBV5-1	-	-	TRBJ1-2	TGCGCCAGCAGCTTGGAGGTTAACGGGGCCTATGGCTACACCTTC	CASSLEVNGAYGYTF
TRBV5-8	-	-	TRBJ1-2	TGTGCCAGCAGCTTGTATGGCTACACCTTC	CASSLYGYTF
TRBV11-1	-	-	TRBJ1-5	TGTGCCAGCAGTGAAGCCCTTAGCGATCAGCCCCAGCATTTT	CASSEALSDQPQHF
TRBV15	-	-	TRBJ2-7	TGTGCCACCAGCTTCCGGGGCCGAGCCTATGCGCAGTACTTC	CATSFRGRAYAQYF
TRBV5-4	-	-	TRBJ1-6	TGTGCCAGCAGCTTTAGTAGCGGACAGCGATCCCCCCTCCACTTT	CASSFSSGQRSPLHF
TRBV9	-	few	TRBJ2-2	-	CASGGAGNIQYFVFF
TRBV11-1	-	-	TRBJ2-5	TGTGCCACCAGCTTGGGCTCCAGCGAAGAGACCCAGTACTTC	CATSLGSSEETQYF
TRBV19	-	few	TRBJ1-2	TGTGCCAGTATTTCCCCTGGGATGGATGGCTACACCTTC	CASISPGMDGYTF
TRBV5-1	TRBD1	-	TRBJ1-2	TGCGCCAGCAGCTTAAGACTCCGGGACAGGCGAGGTGGCTACACCTTC	CASSLRLRDRRGGYTF